The source of this TCR beta chain is a study of shared T cell receptors in the human thymus. Assay used: immunoSEQ multiplex PCR; TCRdb lists only in-frame clones, some missing. The sample has over 650,000 clones, 87% seen once; the top ten hold just under 0.0095%. V lost 1 base and J 4 bases, leaving 17 bases between the germline ends. Germline V gives CDR1 SGHTA, CDR2 FQGTGA. CDR3 length: 17 residues. The same data also contributed to another study, on human thymus T cells.

This rearrangement joins TRBV7-3 to TRBJ2-1; TRBD2 is a possible D gene (6 bases). The sequence came from a boy younger than two with a congenital heart defect. Input material: thymocytes. The CDR3 DNA is TGTGCCAGCAGCTTAAAGGCGGGACCAGTGGGTTACAATGAGCAGTTCTTC. Encoded protein: CASSLKAGPVGYNEQFF.